This TCR beta chain was captured by sequencing in a study of shared clonotypes between healthy human individuals. Background on the study: Three plates each covered CD4 naive and memory; CD8 naive two, CD8 memory one.

The CDR3 extends over 15 amino acids. Between the trimmed V and J ends, which lost 4 bases and 0 bases, there was a span of 13 bases. CDR1 is ENHRY and CDR2 is SYGVKD in the germline V gene. Only CD45RO-negative cells positively selected for CCR7 counted as naive CD8 cells, so terminally differentiated effector memory CD45RA+ cells were excluded. Study donors comprised healthy, HIV-negative adults devoid of recent acute infection or vaccination. Assay used: immunoSEQ multiplex PCR; TCRdb lists only in-frame clones, some missing. The sample holds 2 million to 2.5 million clones, about 93% seen once. This chain links TRBV10-3 with TRBJ2-7; weak D call: TRBD2 (6 bases). Sequenced material: naive CD8+ T cells from PBMCs. The TCR was taken from a young man in good health. Some clones in this sample may be carry-over from other donors' samples. The CDR3 DNA follows: TGTGCCATCAGTGTAATAGCGGTTAGCTCCTACGAGCAGTACTTC. Amino acid sequence: CAISVIAVSSYEQYF.